The TCR beta chain under discussion was sequenced for a study of identical twins. General study points: Among beta out-of-frame sequences, excess sharing between twins appeared weaker. Conclusions were based on cross-sectional statistical analysis, without following the same donors. Beta clonotypes that were abundant in cord blood contained fewer insertions, a pattern absent from memory repertoires.

Ten or more counts support this clonotype. What it recognizes is unknown. Template switching supplied a universal primer site; unique molecular identifiers were carried on the cDNA. TCRdb ran MiXCR on the 5' RACE reads and lists one entry per CDR3 protein. The sample lists some 240,000 distinct CDR3 sequences, about 8.9% seen once, with less than 4% in the top ten. Trimming took 7 bases from V and 4 from J, leaving 5 bases between them. CDR1 SQVTM and CDR2 ANQGSEA come from the germline V gene. This CDR3 is built from 10 residues. Another study also made use of these data, one on yellow fever vaccine responses in identical twins.

V gene TRBV29-1 combines with J gene TRBJ2-1, with unresolved D. The sample comprised CD8+ T cells sorted from blood. The clonotype comes from a young woman in good health. The CDR3 DNA is TGCAGCGCCGTTTACAATGAGCAGTTCTTC. It specifies CSAVYNEQFF.